The 5 T cell receptor beta chains below all came from one sample that was sequenced in a study of CD8+CD57+ T cells in acquired aplastic anemia. Flow cytometry had shown expanded CD8+CD57+ cells in the patients chosen for sequencing. Genomic DNA was employed as the template in profiling TCR beta VDJ and CDR3. From the reads, TCRdb called clonotypes with MiXCR, one entry per CDR3 protein. This table holds about 180,000 distinct CDR3 sequences, less than 50% found once. The source material was sorted CD4+, CD8+, or CD8+CD57+ T cells (not recorded which) from PBMCs. The receptors here all came from a human donor with aplastic anemia.

This clonotype was recorded at least ten times. The V gene is TRBV5-4, the J gene TRBJ1-3; TRBD1 is a possible D gene (6 bases). V was pared by 0 bases and J by 2 bases, with 12 bases between. The CDR3 is 16 residues long. Germline V gene lookup returns CDR1 SGHNT and CDR2 YYREEE (reference sequence). The CDR3 loop reads CASSLEGGSTGNTIYF. In nucleotides, the CDR3 is TGTGCCAGCAGCTTGGAGGGGGGTTCGACTGGAAACACCATATATTTT.

The gene calls are TRBV2 and TRBJ2-1, with D possibly being TRBD1 or TRBD2 (5 bases each). The V and J ends lost 10 bases and 6 bases respectively, with 16 bases between them. This CDR3 region has 13 residues. Looked up from germline, CDR1 is SNHLY and CDR2 is FYNNEI. The CDR3, as DNA: TGTGCCACCCGGCTCGGGACCACCAATGAGCAGTTCTTC. This codes for CATRLGTTNEQFF.

In its sample, this clonotype is medium-sized. The V and J genes are TRBV20-1 and TRBJ2-2; D unresolved. Trimming took off 5 bases at V and 4 bases at J, with 8 bases between the two ends. CDR1 is DFQATT and CDR2 is SNEGSKA in the germline V gene (reference sequence). This CDR3 is built from 12 residues. CDR3 amino acids: CSAQGRTGELFF. For the CDR3, the DNA is TGCAGTGCTCAAGGGCGCACCGGGGAGCTGTTTTTT.

This rearrangement joins TRBV29-1 to TRBJ1-2, with D hard to call. The CDR3 contains 12 residues. Germline CDR1 reads SQVTM; CDR2 reads ANQGSEA. V dropped 3 bases and J dropped 5 bases, with 10 bases sitting between them. CDR3 bases: TGCAGCGTTGATGAGGGTTGGTATGGCTACACCTTC. Translation gives CSVDEGWYGYTF.

This clonotype was counted a few times. V is TRBV20-1 and J is TRBJ1-3; D uncertain. CDR1 is DFQATT and CDR2 is SNEGSKA in the germline V gene (reference sequence). V dropped 6 bases and J dropped 0 bases, with 12 bases sitting between them. This CDR3 spans 14 amino acids. For the CDR3, the DNA is TGCAGTGCCAGTGACACAAACTCTGGAAACACCATATATTTT. Amino acids: CSASDTNSGNTIYF.